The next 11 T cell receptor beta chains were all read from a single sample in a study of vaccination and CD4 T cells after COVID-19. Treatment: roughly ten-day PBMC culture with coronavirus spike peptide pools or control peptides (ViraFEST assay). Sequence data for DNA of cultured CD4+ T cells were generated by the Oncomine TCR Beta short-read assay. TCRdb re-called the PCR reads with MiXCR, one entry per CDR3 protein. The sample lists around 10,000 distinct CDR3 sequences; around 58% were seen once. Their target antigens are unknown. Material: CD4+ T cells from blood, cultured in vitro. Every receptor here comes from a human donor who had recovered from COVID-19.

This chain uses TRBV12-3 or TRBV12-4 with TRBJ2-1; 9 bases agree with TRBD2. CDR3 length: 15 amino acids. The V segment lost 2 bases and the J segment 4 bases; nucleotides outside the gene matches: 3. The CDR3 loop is CASSLLAGYYNEQFF. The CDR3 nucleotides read TGTGCCAGCAGTTTACTAGCGGGATATTACAATGAGCAGTTCTTC.

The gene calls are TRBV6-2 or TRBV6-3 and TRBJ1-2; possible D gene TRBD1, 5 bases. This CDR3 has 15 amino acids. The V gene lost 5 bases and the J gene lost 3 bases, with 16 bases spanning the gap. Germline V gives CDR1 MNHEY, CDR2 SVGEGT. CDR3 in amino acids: CASSGDGRRYYGYTF. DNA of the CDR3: TGTGCCAGCAGTGGGGACGGCCGTAGGTACTATGGCTACACCTTC.

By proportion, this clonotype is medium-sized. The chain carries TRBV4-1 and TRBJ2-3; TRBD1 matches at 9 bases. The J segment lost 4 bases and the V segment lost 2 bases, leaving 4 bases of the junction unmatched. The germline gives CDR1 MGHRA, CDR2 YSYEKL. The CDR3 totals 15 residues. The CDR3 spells CASSQRDREADTQYF. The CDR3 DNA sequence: TGCGCCAGCAGCCAAAGGGACAGGGAGGCAGATACGCAGTATTTT.

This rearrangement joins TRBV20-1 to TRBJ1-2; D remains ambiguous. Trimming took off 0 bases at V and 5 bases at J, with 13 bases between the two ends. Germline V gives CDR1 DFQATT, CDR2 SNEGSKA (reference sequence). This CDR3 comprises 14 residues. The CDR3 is CSARDTAAEYGYTF. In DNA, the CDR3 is TGCAGTGCTAGAGATACTGCGGCAGAGTATGGCTACACCTTC.

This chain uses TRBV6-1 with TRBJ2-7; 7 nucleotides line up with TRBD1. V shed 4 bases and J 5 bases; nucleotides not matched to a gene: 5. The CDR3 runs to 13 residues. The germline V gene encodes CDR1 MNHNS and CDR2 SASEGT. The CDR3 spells CASSVRGLDEQYF. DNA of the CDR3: TGTGCCAGCAGTGTGAGGGGGCTGGACGAGCAGTACTTC.

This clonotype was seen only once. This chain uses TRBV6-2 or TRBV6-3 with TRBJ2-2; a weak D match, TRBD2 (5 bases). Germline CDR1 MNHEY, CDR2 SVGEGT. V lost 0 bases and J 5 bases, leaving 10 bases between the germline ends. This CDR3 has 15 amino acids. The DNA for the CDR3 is TGTGCCAGCAGTTACTCGAGAGGGTTGACCGGGGAGCTGTTTTTT. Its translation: CASSYSRGLTGELFF.

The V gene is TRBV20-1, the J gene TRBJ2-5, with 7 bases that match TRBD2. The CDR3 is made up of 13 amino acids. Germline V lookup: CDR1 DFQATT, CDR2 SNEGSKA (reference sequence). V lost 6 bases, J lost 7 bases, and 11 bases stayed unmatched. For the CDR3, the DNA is TGCAGTGCCCCTAACACCAGGGAGGGGACCCAGTACTTC. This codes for CSAPNTREGTQYF.

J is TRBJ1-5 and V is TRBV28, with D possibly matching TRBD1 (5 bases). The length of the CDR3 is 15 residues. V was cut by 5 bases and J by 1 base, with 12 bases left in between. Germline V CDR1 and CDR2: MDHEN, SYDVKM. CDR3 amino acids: CASSIARQSNQPQHF. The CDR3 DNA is TGTGCCAGCAGTATCGCTCGACAGAGCAATCAGCCCCAGCATTTT.

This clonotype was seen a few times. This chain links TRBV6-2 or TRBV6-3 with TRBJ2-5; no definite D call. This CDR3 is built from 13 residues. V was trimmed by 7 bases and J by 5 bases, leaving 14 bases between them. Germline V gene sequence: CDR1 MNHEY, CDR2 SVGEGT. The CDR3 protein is CASKSSAVETQYF. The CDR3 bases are TGTGCCAGCAAATCTTCCGCGGTGGAGACCCAGTACTTC.

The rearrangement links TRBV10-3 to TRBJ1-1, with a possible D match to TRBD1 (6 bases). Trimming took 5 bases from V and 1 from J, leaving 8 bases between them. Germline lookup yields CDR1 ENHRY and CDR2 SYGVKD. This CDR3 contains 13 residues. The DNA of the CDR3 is TGTGCCATCAGTCTACAGGGGAACACTGAAGCTTTCTTT. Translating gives CAISLQGNTEAFF.

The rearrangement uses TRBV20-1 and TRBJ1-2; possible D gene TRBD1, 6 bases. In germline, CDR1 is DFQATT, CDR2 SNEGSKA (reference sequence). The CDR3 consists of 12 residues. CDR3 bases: TGCATTGGGACGGGACATGGCTATGGCTACACCTTC. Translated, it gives CIGTGHGYGYTF.